The entry below describes one TCR beta chain. Its antigen is as yet unknown. The data originate from a study of monozygotic twins with inflammatory bowel disease. Study-level findings and limits: Fewer shared clonotypes with others were found in IBD patients than in healthy twins, especially with disease activity. Some repertoire variability may stem from patients' differing immunosuppressive treatments.

Using the 5' RACE reads, TCRdb records one entry per CDR3 protein without DNA. Listed are 200,000 to 250,000 distinct CDR3 sequences; around 7.6% falls within the top ten. The CDR3 extends over 14 amino acids. Per the germline V gene, CDR1 is MNHEY and CDR2 is SMNVEV (reference sequence). This chain uses TRBV27 with TRBJ2-5; checking the TCRdb D call of TRBD1 is not possible without DNA. The source is a human donor with ulcerative colitis or Crohn's disease, or a healthy co-twin of an affected twin (not recorded which). The sequenced material came from blood. The CDR3 reads CASSFFQGSETQYF.